The 18 T cell receptor beta chains given below trace back to one sample, sequenced in a study of control samples from healthy donors and cancer patients. Sequencing was performed with immunoSEQ multiplex PCR; in TCRdb, only in-frame clones are kept and a portion is missing. There are over 100,000 clones in the sample; approximately 90% occur only once, and roughly 4.5% lies in the top ten. Sequencing input: blood. These receptors were obtained from a human donor in good health. The donor label of this sample is uncertain.

The chain joins TRBV24-1 to TRBJ1-6; D is undetermined. Germline CDR1 KGHDR, CDR2 SFDVKD. This CDR3 comprises 18 residues. V lost 0 bases to trimming and J lost 6 bases, with 17 bases between them. Here the CDR3 reads CATSDLPRDGVCNSPLHF. The DNA for the CDR3 is TGTGCCACCAGTGATTTGCCTCGGGATGGGGTATGTAATTCACCCCTCCACTTT.

V usage is TRBV5-4 and J usage is TRBJ1-1; 7 bases align to TRBD1. The trim removed 2 bases at V and 6 bases at J, leaving 7 bases unmatched. The CDR3 consists of 14 residues. CDR1 is SGHNT, CDR2 YYREEE, per germline (reference sequence). CDR3 amino acids: CASSFQGGRAEAFF. Here the CDR3 DNA reads TGTGCCAGCAGCTTTCAGGGGGGTCGGGCTGAAGCTTTCTTT.

In regard to this clone: The sample has other DNA sequences that encode this CDR3 too. The chain employs TRBV30 and TRBJ1-5, with 7 positions matching TRBD1. The CDR3 consists of 15 residues. CDR1 and CDR2 from the germline V gene are GTSNPN and SVGIG (reference sequence). With V trimmed by 2 bases and J by 4 bases, 8 bases remained unmatched. The DNA of the CDR3 is TGTGCCTGGAGTACTTCCGGGACAGATAATCAGCCCCAGCATTTT. Protein sequence: CAWSTSGTDNQPQHF.

The rearrangement links TRBV24-1 to TRBJ2-1, with D uncertain. V was trimmed by 0 bases and J by 5 bases, leaving 7 bases between them. There are 14 residues in the CDR3. CDR1 and CDR2 (germline): KGHDR, SFDVKD. For the CDR3, the DNA is TGTGCCACCAGTGATTTGTCCCCTCACAATGAGCAGTTCTTC. Translated: CATSDLSPHNEQFF.

The CDR3 DNA reads as TGTGCCAGCAGGGGGACAGCAACTAATGAAAAACTGTTTTTT. This gives the protein CASRGTATNEKLFF. This sequence joins TRBV2 and TRBJ1-4, with 7 positions matching TRBD1. CDR1 SNHLY and CDR2 FYNNEI come from the germline V gene. With 6 bases clipped from V and 0 bases from J, the junction kept 1 base outside the gene matches. This CDR3 contains 14 residues.

The V call is TRBV3-1 (or the pseudogene TRBV3-2), the J call TRBJ1-3, with D hard to call. V shed 0 bases and J shed 0 bases, with 9 bases lying between them. The CDR3 spans 16 residues. Germline CDR1 LGHDT, CDR2 YNNKEL (reference sequence). The chain's CDR3 is CASSQDDESSGNTIYF. The CDR3 DNA reads as TGTGCCAGCAGCCAAGATGACGAGAGCTCTGGAAACACCATATATTTT.

The V call is TRBV7-9, the J call TRBJ1-1; 11 nucleotides match TRBD1. The CDR3 runs to 19 residues. The junction had 14 bases not matched to a gene; V was cut back by 5 bases and J by 0 bases. Per germline, CDR1 SEHNR and CDR2 FQNEAQ (reference sequence). The CDR3 DNA follows: TGTGCCAGCAGCATCGGACAGGGGGCATTTGGGGGAATGAACACTGAAGCTTTCTTT. Protein: CASSIGQGAFGGMNTEAFF.

The chain has TRBV29-1 and TRBJ1-1, with D tentatively TRBD1 (5 bases). V lost 5 bases, J lost 5 bases, and 9 bases lay in between. Germline V CDR1 and CDR2: SQVTM, ANQGSEA. The CDR3 runs 11 residues. CDR3 sequence: CSVRGVTEAFF. As DNA, the CDR3 is TGCAGCGTTCGAGGGGTGACTGAAGCTTTCTTT.

This clone came up once. The J gene is TRBJ2-3, the V gene TRBV3-1 (or the pseudogene TRBV3-2); D is undetermined. V lost 0 bases and J 0 bases, leaving 4 bases between the germline ends. The CDR3 length is 14 residues. Per germline, CDR1 LGHDT and CDR2 YNNKEL (reference sequence). The CDR3 DNA sequence: TGTGCCAGCAGCCAAGATCGAAGCACAGATACGCAGTATTTT. This gives the protein CASSQDRSTDTQYF.

The V gene is TRBV11-2, the J gene TRBJ2-3, with TRBD2 matching over 16 bases. V was pared by 1 base and J by 4 bases, with 2 bases of the junction left unmatched. CDR1 SGHAT and CDR2 FQNNGV come from the germline V gene. This CDR3 contains 17 residues. The chain's CDR3 is CASSLVGTSGGADTQYF. CDR3 coding DNA: TGTGCCAGCAGCTTAGTGGGGACTAGCGGGGGGGCAGATACGCAGTATTTT.

This sequence joins TRBV19 and TRBJ1-5, with D perhaps matching TRBD1 (6 bases). This CDR3 has 15 amino acids. Germline CDR1 is LNHDA and CDR2 is SQIVND (reference sequence). V lost 3 bases and J 2 bases, leaving 11 bases between the germline ends. The CDR3 protein is CASSIGGRGNQPQHF. The DNA of the CDR3 is TGTGCCAGTAGTATTGGGGGCAGAGGCAATCAGCCCCAGCATTTT.

This clone was seen only a few times. Here the CDR3 reads CASRFDGGRGKPQHF. The CDR3 DNA reads as TGTGCCAGCAGATTTGACGGCGGGCGAGGGAAGCCCCAGCATTTT. The chain carries TRBV2 and TRBJ1-5; D ambiguous. CDR1 and CDR2 from the germline V gene are SNHLY and FYNNEI. V lost 6 bases and J 8 bases, leaving 20 bases between the germline ends. The CDR3 totals 15 residues.

This rearrangement joins TRBV27 to TRBJ2-1, with 10 bases matching TRBD1. V dropped 1 base and J dropped 7; count of bases not matched to a gene: 4. Germline CDR1 MNHEY, CDR2 SMNVEV (reference sequence). The CDR3 is 15 residues long. The CDR3: CASSLLPGQGNEQFF. In nucleotides, the CDR3 is TGTGCCAGCAGTTTATTACCGGGACAGGGGAATGAGCAGTTCTTC.

The V and J genes are TRBV5-4 and TRBJ2-6; 7 bases align to TRBD2. The V gene's germline CDR1 is SGHNT and CDR2 YYREEE (reference sequence). J gave up 0 bases and V 3 bases, and 3 bases lay outside the gene matches. This CDR3 spans 16 amino acids. This CDR3 reads CASSWDYLSGANVLTF. For the CDR3, the DNA is TGTGCCAGCAGCTGGGACTACCTCTCTGGGGCCAACGTCCTGACTTTC.

This rearrangement joins TRBV28 to TRBJ2-6; either TRBD1 or TRBD2 may fit D (5 bases each). The CDR3 consists of 19 residues. CDR1 and CDR2 from the germline V gene are MDHEN and SYDVKM. The ends were cut back, 5 bases at V and 1 base at J, with 21 bases in the middle. CDR3 DNA: TGTGCCAGCAGTGGCCTTGGGGGAGTAGGGCGTTCTGGGGCCAACGTCCTGACTTTC. It is translated as CASSGLGGVGRSGANVLTF.

This sequence joins TRBV18 and TRBJ2-7; D tentatively reads TRBD1 or TRBD2 (5 bases each). V was shortened by 5 bases and J by 0 bases, with 14 bases between the two germline ends. Germline lookup yields CDR1 KGHSH and CDR2 LQKENI. The CDR3 has 15 amino acids. CDR3: CASSSGQLDSYEQYF. In DNA, the CDR3 is TGTGCCAGCTCATCCGGACAACTAGACTCCTACGAGCAGTACTTC.

The chain is built from TRBV5-1 and TRBJ1-2, with D possibly being TRBD1 (5 bases). In germline, CDR1 is SGHRS, CDR2 YFSETQ. The CDR3 consists of 14 residues. With 2 bases removed from V and 7 bases from J, the gap between germline ends came to 15 bases. The CDR3 protein is CASSFAQGDGGYTF. In nucleotides, the CDR3 is TGCGCCAGCAGCTTTGCGCAGGGAGACGGTGGCTACACCTTC.

This clone was seen only once. The chain employs TRBV5-5 and TRBJ1-1; D unclear. The CDR3 consists of 15 residues. Germline V CDR1 and CDR2: SGHKS, YYEKEE (reference sequence). V lost 1 base and J lost 3, with 13 bases in between. This CDR3 reads CASSLMAGSDTEAFF. CDR3 nucleotides: TGTGCCAGCAGCTTGATGGCGGGTTCGGACACTGAAGCTTTCTTT.